This TCR beta chain was identified during a study of cytomegalovirus exposure and HLA in healthy donors. Between the trimmed V and J ends, which lost 0 bases and 0 bases, there was a span of 13 bases. CDR3 length: 17 residues. CDR1 SGHRS and CDR2 YFSETQ come from the germline V gene. The primer mix had 60 Vbeta and 13 Jbeta primers. The table came from immunoSEQ multiplex PCR; TCRdb's copy has only in-frame clones and leaves some out. The sample holds fewer than 100,000 clones, roughly 80% seen once. This sequence joins TRBV5-1 and TRBJ2-1; D is unresolved. This clonotype originated in a man aged 35-49 years in good health and CMV-seropositive. Sequences were obtained from PBMCs. CDR3 sequence (DNA): TGCGCCAGCAGCTTGGTATCGGGTGCCAGCTCCTACAATGAGCAGTTCTTC. As protein: CASSLVSGASSYNEQFF.